Below, 7 T cell receptor beta chains from the same sample are listed, as sequenced in a study of T cells in Graves' hyperthyroidism and ophthalmopathy. TCR beta CDR3 region amplification was performed from RNA transcripts. TCR CDR3 regions were first amplified by RT-PCR with HTBI primers. Each CDR3 protein gets one entry after TCRdb re-called the multiplex PCR reads with MiXCR. Of approximately 640,000 distinct CDR3 sequences detected, around 15% appear once; the ten largest clones hold 3.8%. Sequencing input: blood. These receptor sequences come from a woman aged 25 to 39 with Graves' hyperthyroidism.

This clonotype was seen a few times. This rearrangement joins TRBV6-1 to TRBJ1-6; 7 bases fit TRBD1. The V and J ends lost 7 bases and 10 bases, in that order; junction bases with no gene match: 7. Germline loops: CDR1 MNHNS, CDR2 SASEGT. The CDR3 sequence is 13 residues long. DNA of the CDR3: TGTGCCAGCAAGGGGGCAGTCCTCTCACCCCTCCACTTT. Translated: CASKGAVLSPLHF.

This sequence joins TRBV6-1 and TRBJ2-3; TRBD1 matches at 9 bases. Trimming took 11 bases from V and 1 from J; bases not matched to a gene: 10. The CDR3 spans 15 residues. Germline values: CDR1 MNHNS, CDR2 SASEGT. CDR3 in amino acids: CAGQTGGRGTDTQYF. The CDR3 DNA reads as TGTGCCGGCCAAACAGGGGGCAGGGGCACAGATACGCAGTATTTT.

Many counts were recorded for this clonotype. The V gene is TRBV13, the J gene TRBJ2-7; weak D call: TRBD1 (6 bases). Germline V gene lookup returns CDR1 PRHDT and CDR2 FYEKMQ (reference sequence). The CDR3 is made up of 15 amino acids. Trimming took off 4 bases at V and 1 base at J, with 14 bases between the two ends. The CDR3 bases are TGTGCCAGCAGCTCTAATTCAGGGGTTTCCTACGAGCAGTACTTC. It translates to CASSSNSGVSYEQYF.

This clonotype was seen more than once but under ten times. The rearrangement joins TRBV19 to TRBJ1-2; D remains unclear. Germline V lookup: CDR1 LNHDA, CDR2 SQIVND (reference sequence). The CDR3 is made up of 12 amino acids. Trimming removed 6 bases from V and 5 bases from J, with 10 bases in between. CDR3 nucleotides: TGTGCCAGTAGGCAAAGTAATTATGGCTACACCTTC. It codes for CASRQSNYGYTF.

This clonotype was found many times. The chain uses TRBV5-1 and TRBJ1-1, with D hard to call. The germline CDR1 and CDR2 sequences are SGHRS and YFSETQ. The CDR3 spans 12 residues. The V end was cut by 0 bases, the J end by 6 bases, with 6 bases between. CDR3 sequence (DNA): TGCGCCAGCAGCTTGGAAGGGCCTGAAGCTTTCTTT. Protein: CASSLEGPEAFF.

This clonotype was recorded at least ten times. The gene calls are TRBV28 and TRBJ1-2; a weak D match, TRBD1 (5 bases). Trimming removed 8 bases at V and 11 bases at J, with 24 bases between. Germline V gene lookup returns CDR1 MDHEN and CDR2 SYDVKM. The CDR3 spans 14 residues. The chain's CDR3 is CASYRGAGFLRYTF. CDR3 sequence (DNA): TGTGCCAGCTACCGGGGAGCAGGGTTTTTGAGATACACCTTC.

The V call is TRBV29-1, the J call TRBJ1-2; 7 bases are shared with TRBD1. The V and J ends lost 6 bases and 2 bases, in that order; junction bases with no gene match: 9. This CDR3 has 14 residues. CDR1 is SQVTM, CDR2 ANQGSEA, per germline. For the CDR3, the DNA is TGCAGCGTACGATTTGGACAGGTGAACTATGGCTACACCTTC. Its translation: CSVRFGQVNYGYTF. Using reference TRBV29-1 and TRBJ1-2 for the parts outside the CDR3, the full variable domain is SAVISQKPSRDICQRGTSLTIQCQVDSQVTMMFWYRQQPGQSLTLIATANQGSEATYESGFVIDKFPISRPNLTFSTLTVSNMSPEDSSIYLCSVRFGQVNYGYTFGSGTRLTVV.